The rows below give T cell receptor beta chains drawn from one sample of a study of graft-versus-host responses after intestinal transplantation. TCRdb keeps only in-frame clones here, not all; method: immunoSEQ multiplex PCR. The top ten clones hold 9.2% of a sample with around 20,000 clones, roughly 33% of them seen once. The sequenced sample was alloreactive CD8+ T cells from a mixed lymphocyte reaction culture, obtained before intestinal transplant. The receptors come from a human patient who received an intestinal transplant. The CDR3 runs from the conserved cysteine through the conserved F or W. Fields, in order: clone size, D gene, V gene, J gene, CDR3 DNA, CDR3 protein. The D gene is left open where the match is weak. Not all rows give a size; the values are once, few, many and, for expanded clones, a class.

.,.,TRBV9,TRBJ2-3,TGTGCCAGCAGCGTGTTTGGGGGGCAGAGAACAGATACGCAGTATTTT,CASSVFGGQRTDTQYF
.,.,TRBV13,TRBJ2-5,TGTGCCAGCAGCTTAGAGGGCAAAGAGACCCAGTACTTC,CASSLEGKETQYF
few,.,TRBV12-5,TRBJ2-7,TGTGCTAGTGGTTTGGGGGGCTACGAGCAGTACTTC,CASGLGGYEQYF
few,.,TRBV19,TRBJ2-3,TGTGCCAGTTTCGGGGATACGCAGTATTTT,CASFGDTQYF
.,.,TRBV11-1,TRBJ1-3,TGTGCCAGCAGCCCCCAGGGCTCTGGAAACACCATATATTTT,CASSPQGSGNTIYF
.,.,TRBV20-1,TRBJ2-7,TGCAGTGCGACCGGGACCTACGAGCAGTACTTC,CSATGTYEQYF
few,.,TRBV12-5,TRBJ2-3,TGTGCTAGTGGTTTTCCGGACAGCTACACAGATACGCAGTATTTT,CASGFPDSYTDTQYF
.,.,TRBV7-6,TRBJ2-1,TGTGCCAGCAGCCCTGACTTCGATGAGCAGTTCTTC,CASSPDFDEQFF
few,.,TRBV9,TRBJ2-5,TGTGCCAGCAGCGTAGGGGACCTTGCTCCTTCAGAGACCCAGTACTTC,CASSVGDLAPSETQYF
.,.,TRBV7-7,TRBJ2-1,TGTGCCAGCAGCTTAGATCCGAGTCGGGAAACTCCCTACAATGAGCAGTTCTTC,CASSLDPSRETPYNEQFF
.,.,TRBV11-2,TRBJ2-7,TGTGCCAGCAGCTTAGAGGTGGGTGTCGGGGGGCGCCAGGACGAGCAGTACTTC,CASSLEVGVGGRQDEQYF
.,.,TRBV6-5,TRBJ2-5,TGTGCCAGCAGTTACTCGGAAGGCGAGACCCAGTACTTC,CASSYSEGETQYF
.,.,TRBV7-3,TRBJ2-7,TGTGCCAGCCCCCCAGATTCCTACTACGAGCAGTACTTC,CASPPDSYYEQYF
few,TRBD1,TRBV2,TRBJ1-1,TGTGCCAGCAGTGACCTCACAGGGGGCACTGAAGCTTTCTTT,CASSDLTGGTEAFF
.,.,TRBV27,TRBJ1-1,TGTGCCAGCAGTTTTCTCCCGGGTGGAACTGAAGCTTTCTTT,CASSFLPGGTEAFF
.,.,TRBV6-1,TRBJ1-5,TGTGCCGCGGGGCCTGGGGAGCCCCAGCATTTT,CAAGPGEPQHF
.,TRBD1,TRBV27,TRBJ1-1,TGTGCCAGCAGTTTAATAGGGACAGGGGTGAATACTGAAGCTTTCTTT,CASSLIGTGVNTEAFF
.,.,TRBV5-1,TRBJ2-5,TGCGCCAGCAGCTGGACAGTTTTTCTGGGGGGGACCCAGTACTTC,CASSWTVFLGGTQYF
.,.,TRBV6-5,TRBJ1-2,TGTGCCAGCAGTTACTCGTTCTCTCTTTACTATGGCTACACCTTC,CASSYSFSLYYGYTF
.,.,TRBV19,TRBJ1-2,TGTGCCAGTAGTGTAGGGGTTGGGACATTTCTAGATGGCTACACCTTC,CASSVGVGTFLDGYTF
.,TRBD2,TRBV19,TRBJ2-3,TGTGCCTCAGAAACGGGAGGAGGCACAGATACGCAGTATTTT,CASETGGGTDTQYF
few,.,TRBV11-2,TRBJ2-1,TGTGCCAGCAGTCCTGCGGGGTCCTCCTACAATGAGCAGTTCTTC,CASSPAGSSYNEQFF
medium-sized,TRBD1,TRBV4-1,TRBJ1-3,TGCGCCAGCAGCCAAGACAGGGGGCGAGGAAACACCATATATTTT,CASSQDRGRGNTIYF
.,.,TRBV5-6,TRBJ1-1,TGTGCCAGCAGCTTTGGGATCGATGTAGTGGGGCCTGGGGACACTGAAGCTTTCTTT,CASSFGIDVVGPGDTEAFF
few,TRBD2,TRBV7-3,TRBJ2-3,TGTGCCAGCAGCTTGACTAGCGGGGGCACAGATACGCAGTATTTT,CASSLTSGGTDTQYF
.,.,TRBV11-1,TRBJ1-2,TGTGCCAGCAGCCCAGCGGGGGCCGGCTATGGCTACACCTTC,CASSPAGAGYGYTF
few,.,TRBV15,TRBJ1-2,TGTGCCACCCAGGGGATAGACTATGGCTACACCTTC,CATQGIDYGYTF
few,TRBD2,TRBV9,TRBJ2-2,TGTGCCAGCAGCGTAAACCCCTTTAAGGTCGTAGCGGGAGGGGACGGGGAGCTGTTTTTT,CASSVNPFKVVAGGDGELFF
.,.,TRBV21-1,TRBJ2-7,TGTGCCAGCAGCATCCGAATAGCGGGAGCGTACGAGCAGTACTTC,CASSIRIAGAYEQYF
few,.,TRBV4-2,TRBJ1-2,TGTGCCAGCAGCCAGGCACCCTTACAGGGCCGCTATGGCTACACCTTC,CASSQAPLQGRYGYTF
few,TRBD2,TRBV11-2,TRBJ2-5,TGTGCCAGCAGCTTAGGGACTAGCGGGGAAGAGACCCAGTACTTC,CASSLGTSGEETQYF
few,.,TRBV7-9,TRBJ1-2,TGTGCCACGGAGCGGGGGATATGGGGCTACACCTTC,CATERGIWGYTF
.,.,TRBV6-6,TRBJ1-2,TGTGCCAGCAGTTACTCCCGGTCAGACTATGGCTACACCTTC,CASSYSRSDYGYTF
few,.,TRBV4-1,TRBJ2-3,TGCGCCAGCAGCCAAGTGGGCCGGGATAGCACAGATACGCAGTATTTT,CASSQVGRDSTDTQYF
.,TRBD1,TRBV6-5,TRBJ2-7,TGTGCCAGCAGTGACAGGGGAGAGTACGAGCAGTACTTC,CASSDRGEYEQYF
.,.,TRBV7-6,TRBJ2-7,TGTGCCAGCAGCTTAGAGGGGGGAGTGTACGAGCAGTACTTC,CASSLEGGVYEQYF
few,.,TRBV5-4,TRBJ1-3,TGTGCCAGCAGCTTGGGGGACGGATCAAACACCATATATTTT,CASSLGDGSNTIYF
medium-sized,.,TRBV5-6,TRBJ2-7,TGTGCCAGCAGCTTGGTGCAGGGGACCTACGAGCAGTACTTC,CASSLVQGTYEQYF
.,.,TRBV5-4,TRBJ2-7,TGTGCCAGCAGCTTCGTAACTAGCAGCGACGAGCAGTACTTC,CASSFVTSSDEQYF
few,.,TRBV7-9,TRBJ2-3,TGTGCCAGCAGCTTAGTCATAGATCAGTATTTT,CASSLVIDQYF
few,.,TRBV7-9,TRBJ2-7,TGTGCCAGCAGCTTAGGCCTCTCCTACGAGCAGTACTTC,CASSLGLSYEQYF
.,TRBD2,TRBV6-1,TRBJ2-7,TGTGCCAGCAGTGATAGCGGGAGCTCCCACGAGCAGTACTTC,CASSDSGSSHEQYF
few,.,TRBV6-1,TRBJ2-1,TGTGCCAGCAAGCCCGACAATGAGCAGTTCTTC,CASKPDNEQFF
.,.,TRBV21-1,TRBJ2-6,TGTGCCAGCAGCAAAAGGAAACCTTGCTCTGGGGCCAACGTCCTGACTTTC,CASSKRKPCSGANVLTF
few,.,TRBV11-3,TRBJ1-6,TGTGCCAGCAGCTTTTACGGTAGACTTTTTCCCCTCCACTTT,CASSFYGRLFPLHF
.,TRBD2,TRBV15,TRBJ2-5,TGTGCCACCAGCAGGAGAGGGGGACTAGCGGTTGTGGAGACCCAGTACTTC,CATSRRGGLAVVETQYF
.,.,TRBV30,TRBJ2-1,TGTGCCTGGAGTGTGGGGAATGAGCAGTTCTTC,CAWSVGNEQFF
few,.,TRBV4-1,TRBJ1-1,TGCGCCAGCAGCCAACGTGAAGGGAACACTGAAGCTTTCTTT,CASSQREGNTEAFF
medium-sized,.,TRBV6-5,TRBJ1-1,TGTGCCAGCAGCCGCGGACGAACCCTGAACACTGAAGCTTTCTTT,CASSRGRTLNTEAFF
medium-sized,.,TRBV2,TRBJ1-2,TGTGCCAGCAGTTCGTCAGGGGTAGGCTATGGCTACACCTTC,CASSSSGVGYGYTF
.,TRBD2,TRBV19,TRBJ2-4,TGTGCCAGTAGTATAGATGGGGGAGGGGCCAAAAACATTCAGTACTTC,CASSIDGGGAKNIQYF
.,.,TRBV13,TRBJ2-3,TGTGCCAGCAGCTTAGCCTCGCAGGGGGGGATCACAGATACGCAGTATTTT,CASSLASQGGITDTQYF
.,.,TRBV27,TRBJ1-5,TGTGCCAGCAGTTTATTAGTCAATCAGCCCCAGCATTTT,CASSLLVNQPQHF
.,.,TRBV14,TRBJ2-5,TGTGCCGGCAGCCAAGAAGCGGGTCGGGAGACCCAGTACTTC,CAGSQEAGRETQYF